This T cell receptor beta chain derives from a study of cytomegalovirus exposure and HLA in healthy donors. Study findings and constraints: The study designated around 150 TCR beta chains cytomegalovirus-associated.

Germline values: CDR1 SGHTA, CDR2 FQGTGA. This CDR3 has 15 residues. Trimming shortened V by 1 base and J by 5 bases, and 14 bases separated the two germline ends. The PCR was carried out with 60 Vbeta primers and 13 Jbeta primers. Assay: immunoSEQ multiplex PCR; the TCRdb copy retains only in-frame clones and omits some. This sample has about 94,000 clones, with 79% found just once. About this clone itself: Its antigen is unidentified.

Sequences were obtained from PBMCs. The sequence came from a woman in her forties in good health and CMV-seronegative. The J gene is TRBJ2-5, the V gene TRBV7-3, with D maybe TRBD2 (7 bases). The CDR3 bases are TGTGCCAGCAGCTTAATGGGGGGGGGCGAGGAGACCCAGTACTTC. This codes for CASSLMGGGEETQYF. The full variable domain, with the rest looked up from reference TRBV7-3 and TRBJ2-5, is GAGVSQTPSNKVTEKGKYVELRCDPISGHTALYWYRQSLGQGPEFLIYFQGTGAADDSGLPNDRFFAVRPEGSVSTLKIQRTERGDSAVYLCASSLMGGGEETQYFGPGTRLLVL.